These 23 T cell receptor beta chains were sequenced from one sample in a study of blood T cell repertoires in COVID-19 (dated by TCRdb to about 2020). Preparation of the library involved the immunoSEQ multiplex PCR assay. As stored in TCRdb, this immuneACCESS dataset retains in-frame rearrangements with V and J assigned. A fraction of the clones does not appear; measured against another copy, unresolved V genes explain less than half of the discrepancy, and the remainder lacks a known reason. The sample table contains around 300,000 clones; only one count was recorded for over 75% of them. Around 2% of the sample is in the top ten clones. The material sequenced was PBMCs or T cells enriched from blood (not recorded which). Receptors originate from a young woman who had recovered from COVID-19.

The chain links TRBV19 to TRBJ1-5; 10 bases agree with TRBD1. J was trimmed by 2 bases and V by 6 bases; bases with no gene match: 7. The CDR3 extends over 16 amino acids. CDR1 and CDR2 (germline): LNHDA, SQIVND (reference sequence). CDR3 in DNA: TGTGCCAGTAGACAGACCGGGACAGGGGGCAATCAGCCCCAGCATTTT. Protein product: CASRQTGTGGNQPQHF.

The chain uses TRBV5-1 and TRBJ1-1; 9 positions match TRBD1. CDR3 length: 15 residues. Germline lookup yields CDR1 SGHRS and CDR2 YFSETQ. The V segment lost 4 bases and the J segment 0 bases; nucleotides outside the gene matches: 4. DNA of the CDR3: TGCGCCAGCAGCCAAGGACAGGGGATGAACACTGAAGCTTTCTTT. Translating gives CASSQGQGMNTEAFF.

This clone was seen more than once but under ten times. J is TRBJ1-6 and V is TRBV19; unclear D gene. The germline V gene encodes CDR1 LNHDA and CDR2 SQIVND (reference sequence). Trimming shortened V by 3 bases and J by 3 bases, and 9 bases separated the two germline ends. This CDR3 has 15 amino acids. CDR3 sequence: CASSIIGLYNSPLHF. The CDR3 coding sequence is TGTGCCAGTAGTATCATTGGGCTCTATAATTCACCCCTCCACTTT.

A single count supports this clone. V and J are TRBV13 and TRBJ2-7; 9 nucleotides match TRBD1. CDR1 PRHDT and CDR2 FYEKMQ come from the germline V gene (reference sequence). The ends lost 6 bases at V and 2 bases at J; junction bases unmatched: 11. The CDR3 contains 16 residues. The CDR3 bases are TGTGCCAGCAGTCCGGGGACAGGGAGGTTTCCCTACGAGCAGTACTTC. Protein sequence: CASSPGTGRFPYEQYF.

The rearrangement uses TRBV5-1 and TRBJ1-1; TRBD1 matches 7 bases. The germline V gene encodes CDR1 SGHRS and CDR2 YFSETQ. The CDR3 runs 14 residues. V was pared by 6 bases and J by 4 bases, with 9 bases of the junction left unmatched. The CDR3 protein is CASTPTGSFTEAFF. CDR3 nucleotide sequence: TGCGCCAGCACCCCGACAGGGTCTTTCACTGAAGCTTTCTTT. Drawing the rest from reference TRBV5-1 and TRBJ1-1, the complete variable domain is KAGVTQTPRYLIKTRGQQVTLSCSPISGHRSVSWYQQTPGQGLQFLFEYFSETQRNKGNFPGRFSGRQFSNSRSEMNVSTLELGDSALYLCASTPTGSFTEAFFGQGTRLTVV.

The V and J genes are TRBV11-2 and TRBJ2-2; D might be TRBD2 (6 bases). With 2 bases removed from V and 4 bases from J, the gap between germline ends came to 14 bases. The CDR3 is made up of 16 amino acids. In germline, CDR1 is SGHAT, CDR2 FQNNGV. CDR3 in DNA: TGTGCCAGCAGCTTATTGGGGACTGGGATCACCGGGGAGCTGTTTTTT. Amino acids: CASSLLGTGITGELFF.

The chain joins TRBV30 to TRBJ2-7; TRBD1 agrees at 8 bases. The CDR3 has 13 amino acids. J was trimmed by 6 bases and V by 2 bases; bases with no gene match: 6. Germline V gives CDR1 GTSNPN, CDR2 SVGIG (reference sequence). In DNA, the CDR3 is TGTGCCTGGAGTTGGGGACAGGTAGGCGAGCAGTACTTC. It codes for CAWSWGQVGEQYF.

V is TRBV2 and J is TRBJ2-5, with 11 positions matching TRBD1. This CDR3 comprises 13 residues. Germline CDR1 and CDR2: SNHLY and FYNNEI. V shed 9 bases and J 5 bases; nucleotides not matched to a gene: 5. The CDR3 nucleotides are TGTGCCAGTCTGGGGGACAGGGGGGAGACCCAGTACTTC. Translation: CASLGDRGETQYF.

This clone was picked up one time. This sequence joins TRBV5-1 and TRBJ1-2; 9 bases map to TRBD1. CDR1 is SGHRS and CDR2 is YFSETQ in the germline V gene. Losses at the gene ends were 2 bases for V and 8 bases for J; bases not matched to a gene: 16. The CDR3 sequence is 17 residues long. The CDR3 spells CASSLATPGTGRFGYTF. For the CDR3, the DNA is TGCGCCAGCAGCTTAGCCACTCCCGGGACAGGGAGGTTCGGCTACACCTTC.

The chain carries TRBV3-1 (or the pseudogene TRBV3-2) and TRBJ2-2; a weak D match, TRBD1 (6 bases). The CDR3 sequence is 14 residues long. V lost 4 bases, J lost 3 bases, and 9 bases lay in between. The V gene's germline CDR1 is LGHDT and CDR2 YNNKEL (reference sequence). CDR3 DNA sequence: TGTGCCAGCAGCCTTTCAGGGGACACCGGGGAGCTGTTTTTT. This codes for CASSLSGDTGELFF.

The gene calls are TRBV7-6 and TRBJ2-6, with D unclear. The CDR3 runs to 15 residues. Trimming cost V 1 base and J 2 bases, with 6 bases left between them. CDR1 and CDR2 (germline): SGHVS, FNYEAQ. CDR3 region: CASSLGATGANVLTF. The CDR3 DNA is TGTGCCAGCAGCTTAGGGGCCACTGGGGCCAACGTCCTGACTTTC.

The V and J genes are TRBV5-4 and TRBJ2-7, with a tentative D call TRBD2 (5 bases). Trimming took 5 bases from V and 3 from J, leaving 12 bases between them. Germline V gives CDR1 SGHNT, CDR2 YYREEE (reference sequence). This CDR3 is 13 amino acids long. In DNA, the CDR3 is TGTGCCAGCAGTATGGGGAGAGGCTACGAGCAGTACTTC. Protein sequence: CASSMGRGYEQYF. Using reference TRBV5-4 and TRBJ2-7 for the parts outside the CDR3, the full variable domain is ETGVTQSPTHLIKTRGQQVTLRCSSQSGHNTVSWYQQALGQGPQFIFQYYREEENGRGNFPPRFSGLQFPNYSSELNVNALELDDSALYLCASSMGRGYEQYFGPGTRLTVT.

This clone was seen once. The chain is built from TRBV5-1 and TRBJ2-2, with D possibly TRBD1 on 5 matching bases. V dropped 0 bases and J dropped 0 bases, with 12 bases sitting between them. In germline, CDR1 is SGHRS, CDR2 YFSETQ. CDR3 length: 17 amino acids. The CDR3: CASSLAPQGTNTGELFF. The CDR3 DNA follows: TGCGCCAGCAGCTTGGCTCCCCAGGGCACGAACACCGGGGAGCTGTTTTTT.

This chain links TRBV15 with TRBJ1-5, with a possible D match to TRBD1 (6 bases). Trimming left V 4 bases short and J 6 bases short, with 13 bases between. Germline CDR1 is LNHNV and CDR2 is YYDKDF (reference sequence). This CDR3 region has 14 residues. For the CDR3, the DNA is TGTGCCACCAGCAAGGCATCAGGGGTTCAGCCCCAGCATTTT. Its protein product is CATSKASGVQPQHF.

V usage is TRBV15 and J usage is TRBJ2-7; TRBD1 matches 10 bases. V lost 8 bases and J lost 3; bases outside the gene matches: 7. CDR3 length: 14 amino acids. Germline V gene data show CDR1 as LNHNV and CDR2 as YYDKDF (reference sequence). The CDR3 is CATAAGQGFYEQYF. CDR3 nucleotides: TGTGCCACCGCAGCGGGACAGGGGTTCTACGAGCAGTACTTC.

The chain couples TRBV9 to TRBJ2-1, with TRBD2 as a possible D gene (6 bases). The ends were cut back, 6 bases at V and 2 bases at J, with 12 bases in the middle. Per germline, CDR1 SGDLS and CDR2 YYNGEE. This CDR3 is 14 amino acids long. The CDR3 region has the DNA TGTGCCAGCACGGGAGAGCCTACCTACAATGAGCAGTTCTTC. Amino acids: CASTGEPTYNEQFF.

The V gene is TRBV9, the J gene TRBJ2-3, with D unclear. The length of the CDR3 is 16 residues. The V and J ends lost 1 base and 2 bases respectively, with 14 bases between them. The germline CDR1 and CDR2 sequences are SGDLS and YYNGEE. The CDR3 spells CASSVTWFDNTDTQYF. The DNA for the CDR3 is TGTGCCAGCAGCGTAACTTGGTTCGATAACACAGATACGCAGTATTTT.

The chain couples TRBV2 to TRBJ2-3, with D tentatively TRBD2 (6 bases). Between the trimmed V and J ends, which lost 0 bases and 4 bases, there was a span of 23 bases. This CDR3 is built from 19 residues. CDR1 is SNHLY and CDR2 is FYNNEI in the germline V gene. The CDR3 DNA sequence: TGTGCCAGCAGTGAAGCGGCAGCGGGTGGGGAAGTGTTTGCAGATACGCAGTATTTT. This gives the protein CASSEAAAGGEVFADTQYF.

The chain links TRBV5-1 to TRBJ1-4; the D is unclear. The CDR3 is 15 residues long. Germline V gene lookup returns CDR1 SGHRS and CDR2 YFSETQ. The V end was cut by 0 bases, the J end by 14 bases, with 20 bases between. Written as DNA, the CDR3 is TGCGCCAGCAGCTTGGAAGAAGGAGGCCGGGCAAGTCTGTTTTTT. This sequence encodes CASSLEEGGRASLFF.

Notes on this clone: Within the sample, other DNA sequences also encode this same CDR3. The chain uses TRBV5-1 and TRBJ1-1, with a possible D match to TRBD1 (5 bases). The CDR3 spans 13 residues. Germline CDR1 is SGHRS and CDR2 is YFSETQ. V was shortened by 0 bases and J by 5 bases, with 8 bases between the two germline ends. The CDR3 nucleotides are TGCGCCAGCAGCTTGGGCGGGGGGACTGAAGCTTTCTTT. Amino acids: CASSLGGGTEAFF.

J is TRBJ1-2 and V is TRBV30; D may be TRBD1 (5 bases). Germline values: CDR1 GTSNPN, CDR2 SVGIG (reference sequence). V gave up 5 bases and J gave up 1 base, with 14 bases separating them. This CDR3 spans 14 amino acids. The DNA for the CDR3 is TGTGCCTGGGGCACGGGGGGAGATAACTATGGCTACACCTTC. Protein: CAWGTGGDNYGYTF.

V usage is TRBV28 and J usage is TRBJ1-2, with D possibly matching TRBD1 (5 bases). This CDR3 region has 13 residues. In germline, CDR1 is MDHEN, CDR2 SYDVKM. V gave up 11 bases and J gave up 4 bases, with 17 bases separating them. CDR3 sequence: CAAHRGFGYGYTF. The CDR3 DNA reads TGTGCCGCCCACCGGGGGTTTGGCTATGGCTACACCTTC.

The CDR3 DNA reads as TGTGCCAGCAGCTTAACTAGCGGGGGATACAATGAGCAGTTCTTC. Translation gives CASSLTSGGYNEQFF. The gene calls are TRBV11-1 and TRBJ2-1; 11 nucleotides agree with TRBD2. The CDR3 loop spans 15 amino acids. Per the germline V gene, CDR1 is SGHAT and CDR2 is FQDESV (reference sequence). V trimming: 2 bases; J trimming: 4 bases; junction bases outside the gene matches: 1.